The source of this T cell receptor beta chain is a study of blood T cell repertoires in COVID-19. Clones were read by immunoSEQ multiplex PCR, and TCRdb kept only the in-frame ones, dropping some. Of roughly 330,000 clones listed, around 86% are singletons. This CDR3 has 17 residues. Germline trimming cut 7 bases from V and 1 base from J; bases unmatched to any gene: 6. From germline, CDR1 is SGDLS and CDR2 YYNGEE. Across over 20 US areas, participants ranged in age from roughly 18 to 95 years. The gene calls are TRBV9 and TRBJ2-1; 15 bases are a match to TRBD2. The clonotype comes from a young woman who had recovered from COVID-19. Source material: PBMCs or T cells enriched from blood (not recorded which). CDR3 sequence (DNA): TGTGCCAGCGGGGGACTAGCGGGAGGATTTTCCTACAATGAGCAGTTCTTC. Amino acid sequence: CASGGLAGGFSYNEQFF.